The T cell receptor beta chain under discussion was sequenced for a study of T cell changes during pregnancy in multiple sclerosis. The germline V and J ends were trimmed by 3 bases and 9 bases, with 6 bases remaining between them. This CDR3 is built from 11 residues. Germline V gene data show CDR1 as SGHTA and CDR2 as FQGTGA. Some clones are missing from TCRdb's copy, which holds only in-frame ones; the method was immunoSEQ multiplex PCR. The sample consists of roughly 48,000 clones, about 88% of them appearing once. The receptor's source is a female donor with multiple sclerosis, enrolled in a pregnancy study. The V call is TRBV7-3, the J call TRBJ2-1; TRBD2 might be the D (5 bases). The sample was CD4+ T cells from peripheral blood mononuclear cells, taken in the second trimester of pregnancy. The CDR3 DNA reads as TGTGCCAGCAGCTTCCGGGGTGAGCAGTTCTTC. It encodes CASSFRGEQFF.